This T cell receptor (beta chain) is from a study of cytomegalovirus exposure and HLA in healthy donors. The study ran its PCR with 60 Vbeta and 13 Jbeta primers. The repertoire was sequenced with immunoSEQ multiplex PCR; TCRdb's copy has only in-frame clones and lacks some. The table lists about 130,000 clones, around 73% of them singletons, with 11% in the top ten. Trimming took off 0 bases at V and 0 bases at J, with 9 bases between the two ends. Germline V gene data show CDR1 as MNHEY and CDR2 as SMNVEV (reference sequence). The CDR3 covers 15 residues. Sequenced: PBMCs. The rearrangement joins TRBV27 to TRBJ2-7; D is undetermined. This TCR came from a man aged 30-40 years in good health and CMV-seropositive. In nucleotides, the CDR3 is TGTGCCAGCAGTTTATCGGGCGTGAACTCCTACGAGCAGTACTTC. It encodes CASSLSGVNSYEQYF.